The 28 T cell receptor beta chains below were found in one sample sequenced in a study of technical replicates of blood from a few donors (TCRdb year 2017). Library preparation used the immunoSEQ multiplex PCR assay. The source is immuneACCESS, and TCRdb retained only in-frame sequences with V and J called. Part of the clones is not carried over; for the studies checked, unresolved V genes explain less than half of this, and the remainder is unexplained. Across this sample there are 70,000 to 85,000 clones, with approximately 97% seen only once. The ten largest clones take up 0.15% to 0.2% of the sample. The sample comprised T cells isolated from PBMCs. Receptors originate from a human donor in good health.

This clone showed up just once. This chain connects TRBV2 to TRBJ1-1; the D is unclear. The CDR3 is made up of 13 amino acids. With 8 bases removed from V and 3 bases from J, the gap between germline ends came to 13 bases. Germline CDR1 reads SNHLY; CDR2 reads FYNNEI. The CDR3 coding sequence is TGTGCCAGCCCCATTAAGTCGGACACTGAAGCTTTCTTT. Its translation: CASPIKSDTEAFF.

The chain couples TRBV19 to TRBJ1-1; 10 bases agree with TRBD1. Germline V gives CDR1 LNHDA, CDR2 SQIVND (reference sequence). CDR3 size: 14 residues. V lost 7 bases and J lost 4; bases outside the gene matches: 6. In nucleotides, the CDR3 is TGTGCCAGTACCTTATGGACAGGGGGCACTGAAGCTTTCTTT. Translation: CASTLWTGGTEAFF.

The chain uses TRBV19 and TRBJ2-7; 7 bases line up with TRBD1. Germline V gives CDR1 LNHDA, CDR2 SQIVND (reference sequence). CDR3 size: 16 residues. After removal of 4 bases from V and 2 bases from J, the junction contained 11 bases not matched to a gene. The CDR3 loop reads CASSKTWAGGAYEQYF. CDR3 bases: TGTGCCAGTAGTAAGACTTGGGCAGGGGGTGCCTACGAGCAGTACTTC.

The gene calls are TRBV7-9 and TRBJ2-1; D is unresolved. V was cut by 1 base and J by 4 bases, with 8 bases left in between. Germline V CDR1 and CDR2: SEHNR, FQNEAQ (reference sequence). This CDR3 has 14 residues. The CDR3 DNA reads TGTGCCAGCAGCTTAGGCGGCGGTTACAATGAGCAGTTCTTC. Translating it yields CASSLGGGYNEQFF. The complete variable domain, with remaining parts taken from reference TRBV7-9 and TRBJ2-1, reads DTGVSQNPRHKITKRGQNVTFRCDPISEHNRLYWYRQTLGQGPEFLTYFQNEAQLEKSRLLSDRFSAERPKGSFSTLEIQRTEQGDSAMYLCASSLGGGYNEQFFGPGTRLTVL.

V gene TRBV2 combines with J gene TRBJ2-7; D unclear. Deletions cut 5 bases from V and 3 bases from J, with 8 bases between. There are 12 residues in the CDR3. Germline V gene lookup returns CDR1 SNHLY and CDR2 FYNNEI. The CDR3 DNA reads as TGTGCCAGCAGTCAGGCGTACTACGAGCAGTACTTC. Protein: CASSQAYYEQYF.

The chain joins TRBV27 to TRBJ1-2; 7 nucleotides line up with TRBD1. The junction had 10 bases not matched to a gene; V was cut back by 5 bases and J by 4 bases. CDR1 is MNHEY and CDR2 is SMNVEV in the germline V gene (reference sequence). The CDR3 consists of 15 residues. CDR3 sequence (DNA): TGTGCCAGCAGTGACCTGACAGGGAGCACCTATGGCTACACCTTC. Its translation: CASSDLTGSTYGYTF.

The CDR3 region has the DNA TGTGCCAGCAGCTCCCGGACAGGGAAAGAGACCCAGTACTTC. Protein product: CASSSRTGKETQYF. The chain has TRBV7-9 and TRBJ2-5; 8 bases agree with TRBD1. The V gene end was trimmed by 4 bases and the J gene end by 3 bases; junction bases not matched to a gene: 4. From germline, CDR1 is SEHNR and CDR2 FQNEAQ (reference sequence). The CDR3 spans 14 residues.

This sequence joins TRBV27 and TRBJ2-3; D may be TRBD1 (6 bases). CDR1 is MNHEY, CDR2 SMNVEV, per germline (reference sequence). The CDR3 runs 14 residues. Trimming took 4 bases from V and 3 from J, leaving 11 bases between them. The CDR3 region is CASSSGGHTDTQYF. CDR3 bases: TGTGCCAGCAGTTCTGGGGGACATACAGATACGCAGTATTTT.

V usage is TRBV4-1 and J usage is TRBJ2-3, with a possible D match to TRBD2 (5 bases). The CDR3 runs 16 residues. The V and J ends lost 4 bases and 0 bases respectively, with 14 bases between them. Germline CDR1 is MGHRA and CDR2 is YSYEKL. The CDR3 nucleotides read TGCGCCAGCAGCCTACTAGGCGCAGAGAGCACAGATACGCAGTATTTT. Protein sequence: CASSLLGAESTDTQYF.

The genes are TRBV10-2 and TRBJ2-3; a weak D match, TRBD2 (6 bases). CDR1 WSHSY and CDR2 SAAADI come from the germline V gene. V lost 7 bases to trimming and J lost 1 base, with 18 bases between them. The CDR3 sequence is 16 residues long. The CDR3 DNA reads TGCGCCAGCACCAGTATGGGGGGAGATGGCACAGATACGCAGTATTTT. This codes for CASTSMGGDGTDTQYF.

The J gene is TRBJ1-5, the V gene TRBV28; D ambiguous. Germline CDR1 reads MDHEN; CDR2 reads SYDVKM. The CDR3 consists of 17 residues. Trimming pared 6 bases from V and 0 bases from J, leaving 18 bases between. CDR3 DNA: TGTGCCAGCAGCTCTGCTCCGGGATCCGGTAGCAATCAGCCCCAGCATTTT. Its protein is CASSSAPGSGSNQPQHF. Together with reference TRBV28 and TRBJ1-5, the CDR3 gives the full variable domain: DVKVTQSSRYLVKRTGEKVFLECVQDMDHENMFWYRQDPGLGLRLIYFSYDVKMKEKGDIPEGYSVSREKKERFSLILESASTNQTSMYLCASSSAPGSGSNQPQHFGDGTRLSIL.

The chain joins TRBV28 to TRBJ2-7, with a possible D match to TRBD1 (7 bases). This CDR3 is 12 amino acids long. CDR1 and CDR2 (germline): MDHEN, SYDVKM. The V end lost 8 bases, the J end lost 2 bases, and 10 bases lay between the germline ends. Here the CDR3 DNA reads TGTGCCAGCCAGGGGGGAACCTACGAGCAGTACTTC. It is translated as CASQGGTYEQYF.

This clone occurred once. In DNA form, the CDR3 reads TGTGCCAGCAGTTACTCGGGCCCCTATGGCTACACCTTC. It specifies CASSYSGPYGYTF. The chain joins TRBV6-5 to TRBJ1-2; no definite D call. V was pared by 0 bases and J by 4 bases, with 6 bases between. Germline CDR1 MNHEY, CDR2 SVGAGI. The CDR3 is 13 residues long.

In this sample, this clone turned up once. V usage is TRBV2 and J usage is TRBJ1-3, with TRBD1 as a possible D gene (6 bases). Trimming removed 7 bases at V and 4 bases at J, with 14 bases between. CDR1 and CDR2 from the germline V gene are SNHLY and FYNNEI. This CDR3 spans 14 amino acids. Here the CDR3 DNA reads TGTGCCAGCACCGCGGACAGAATCGGAAACACCATATATTTT. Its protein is CASTADRIGNTIYF. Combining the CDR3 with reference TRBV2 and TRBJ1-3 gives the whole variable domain EPEVTQTPSHQVTQMGQEVILRCVPISNHLYFYWYRQILGQKVEFLVSFYNNEISEKSEIFDDQFSVERPDGSNFTLKIRSTKLEDSAMYFCASTADRIGNTIYFGEGSWLTVV.

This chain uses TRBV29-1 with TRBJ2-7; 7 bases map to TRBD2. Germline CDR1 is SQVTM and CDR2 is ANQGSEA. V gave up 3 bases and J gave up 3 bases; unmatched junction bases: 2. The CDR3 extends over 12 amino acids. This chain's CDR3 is CSVEGGGYEQYF. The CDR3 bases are TGCAGCGTTGAGGGGGGGGGCTACGAGCAGTACTTC.

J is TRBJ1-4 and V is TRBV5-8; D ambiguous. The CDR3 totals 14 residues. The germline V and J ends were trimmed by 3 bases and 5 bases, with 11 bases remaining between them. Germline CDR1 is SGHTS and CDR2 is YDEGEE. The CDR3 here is CASSYHDGNEKLFF. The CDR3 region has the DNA TGTGCCAGCAGCTACCATGACGGGAATGAAAAACTGTTTTTT.

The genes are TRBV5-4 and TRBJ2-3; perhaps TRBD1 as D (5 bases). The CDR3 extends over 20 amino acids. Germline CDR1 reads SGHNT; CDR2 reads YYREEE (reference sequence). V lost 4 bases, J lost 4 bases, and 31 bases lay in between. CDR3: CASSPSSIQFGQGGSDTQYF. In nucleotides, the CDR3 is TGTGCCAGCAGCCCATCCAGTATTCAGTTTGGGCAGGGTGGGTCAGATACGCAGTATTTT.

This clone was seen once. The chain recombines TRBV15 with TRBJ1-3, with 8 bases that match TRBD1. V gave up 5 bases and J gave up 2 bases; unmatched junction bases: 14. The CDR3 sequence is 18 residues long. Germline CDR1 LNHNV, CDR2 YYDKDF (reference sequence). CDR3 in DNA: TGTGCCACCAGCCCGGCGGGAGCAGGGGGCTTGGCTGGAAACACCATATATTTT. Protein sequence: CATSPAGAGGLAGNTIYF.

The CDR3, as DNA: TGTGCCAGCACGCGACAGATCTACGAGCAGTACTTC. It codes for CASTRQIYEQYF. The J gene is TRBJ2-7, the V gene TRBV2, with TRBD1 as a possible D gene (5 bases). V was pared by 7 bases and J by 3 bases, with 10 bases between. The germline gives CDR1 SNHLY, CDR2 FYNNEI. The CDR3 is 12 residues long.

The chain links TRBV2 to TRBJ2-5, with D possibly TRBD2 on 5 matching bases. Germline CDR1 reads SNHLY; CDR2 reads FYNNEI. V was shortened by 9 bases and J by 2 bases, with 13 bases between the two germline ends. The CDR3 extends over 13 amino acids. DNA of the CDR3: TGTGCCAGGCTAGATACTAGACAAGAGACCCAGTACTTC. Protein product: CARLDTRQETQYF.

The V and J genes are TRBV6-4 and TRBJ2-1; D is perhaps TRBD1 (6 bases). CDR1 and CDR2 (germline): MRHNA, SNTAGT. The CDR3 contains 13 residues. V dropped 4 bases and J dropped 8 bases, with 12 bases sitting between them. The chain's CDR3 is CASSGEQGHEQFF. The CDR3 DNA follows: TGTGCCAGCAGTGGGGAACAGGGTCATGAGCAGTTCTTC.

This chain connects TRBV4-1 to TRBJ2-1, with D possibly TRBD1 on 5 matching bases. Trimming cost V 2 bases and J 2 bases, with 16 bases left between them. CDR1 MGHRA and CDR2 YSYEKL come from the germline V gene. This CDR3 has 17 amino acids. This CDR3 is CASSQSFQGSTYNEQFF. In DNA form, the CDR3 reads TGCGCCAGCAGCCAATCTTTCCAGGGAAGTACCTACAATGAGCAGTTCTTC.

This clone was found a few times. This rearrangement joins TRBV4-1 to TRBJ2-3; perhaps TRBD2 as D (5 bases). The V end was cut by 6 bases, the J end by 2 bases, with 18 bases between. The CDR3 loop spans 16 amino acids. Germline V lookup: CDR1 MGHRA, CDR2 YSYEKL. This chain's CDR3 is CASRPGFLSHTDTQYF. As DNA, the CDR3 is TGCGCCAGCAGACCGGGGTTCCTTTCCCACACAGATACGCAGTATTTT.

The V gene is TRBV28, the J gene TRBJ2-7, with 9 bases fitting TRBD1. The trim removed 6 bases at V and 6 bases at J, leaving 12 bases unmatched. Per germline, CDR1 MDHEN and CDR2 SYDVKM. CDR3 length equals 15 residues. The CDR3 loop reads CASRYYGTGSGEQYF. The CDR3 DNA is TGTGCCAGCAGGTACTATGGGACAGGGTCGGGCGAGCAGTACTTC.

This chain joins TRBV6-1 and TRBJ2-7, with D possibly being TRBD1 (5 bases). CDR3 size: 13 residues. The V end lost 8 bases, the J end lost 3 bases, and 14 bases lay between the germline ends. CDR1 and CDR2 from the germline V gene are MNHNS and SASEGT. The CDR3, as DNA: TGTGCCAGCCTCCAGGGCTCTGGCTACGAGCAGTACTTC. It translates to CASLQGSGYEQYF.

CDR3 bases: TGTGCCAGTAGCTATATCCGGGGGACGAGGGGCACTGAAGCTTTCTTT. Translation gives CASSYIRGTRGTEAFF. This chain connects TRBV19 to TRBJ1-1; a possible D gene is TRBD1 (5 bases). V dropped 6 bases and J dropped 4 bases, with 21 bases sitting between them. The germline gives CDR1 LNHDA, CDR2 SQIVND (reference sequence). This CDR3 contains 16 residues.

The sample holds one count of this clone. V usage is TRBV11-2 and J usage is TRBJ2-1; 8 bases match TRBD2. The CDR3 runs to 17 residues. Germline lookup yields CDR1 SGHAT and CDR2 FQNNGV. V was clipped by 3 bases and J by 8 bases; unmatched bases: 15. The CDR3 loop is CASSFRSAGGLGDEQFF. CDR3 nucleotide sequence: TGTGCCAGCAGCTTTCGGAGCGCGGGGGGCCTTGGGGATGAGCAGTTCTTC.

CDR3 in amino acids: CASTFGLNRGYTDTQYF. DNA for the CDR3: TGTGCCAGCACCTTTGGGTTAAACCGGGGATACACAGATACGCAGTATTTT. This rearrangement joins TRBV5-6 to TRBJ2-3, with D maybe TRBD2 (5 bases). The CDR3 loop spans 17 amino acids. V dropped 6 bases and J dropped 2 bases, with 22 bases sitting between them. From germline, CDR1 is SGHDT and CDR2 YYEEEE.